These 7 T cell receptor beta chains share one sample of origin, sequenced in a study of cytotoxic CD8 clonotypes in ibrutinib-treated CLL. Here immunoSEQ multiplex PCR was the method, and the copy in TCRdb shows in-frame clones only, minus some. The sample has 60,000 to 70,000 clones, around three fifths seen once. The specimen comprised PBMCs, sampled after 12 months of ibrutinib treatment. The receptors shown here come from a human donor with chronic lymphocytic leukemia.

The chain uses TRBV30 and TRBJ2-7; the D gene is possibly TRBD1 (8 bases). Trimming took off 0 bases at V and 4 bases at J, with 13 bases between the two ends. This CDR3 is built from 14 residues. CDR1 and CDR2 (germline): GTSNPN, SVGIG (reference sequence). Here the CDR3 reads CAWSVQGGGYEQYF. CDR3 nucleotide sequence: TGTGCCTGGAGTGTACAGGGGGGGGGATACGAGCAGTACTTC.

The chain combines TRBV5-6 with TRBJ2-5, with D perhaps matching TRBD1 (6 bases). Germline V gene data show CDR1 as SGHDT and CDR2 as YYEEEE. The germline V and J ends were trimmed by 0 bases and 1 base, with 10 bases remaining between them. The CDR3 consists of 15 residues. CDR3 nucleotides: TGTGCCAGCAGCTTGGTTGGACAGCTCCAAGAGACCCAGTACTTC. Protein: CASSLVGQLQETQYF.

V is TRBV7-9 and J is TRBJ2-3, with D possibly being TRBD2 (5 bases). The ends were cut back, 6 bases at V and 4 bases at J, with 11 bases in the middle. Germline values: CDR1 SEHNR, CDR2 FQNEAQ (reference sequence). This CDR3 has 13 residues. The CDR3: CASSIGSPDTQYF. CDR3 in DNA: TGTGCCAGCAGTATTGGGAGCCCAGATACGCAGTATTTT.

This rearrangement joins TRBV19 to TRBJ2-5; D ambiguous. The germline V gene encodes CDR1 LNHDA and CDR2 SQIVND (reference sequence). Trimming removed 7 bases from V and 5 bases from J, with 8 bases in between. The CDR3 extends over 11 amino acids. Written as DNA, the CDR3 is TGTGCCAGTACCTTCGGCGAGACCCAGTACTTC. Protein sequence: CASTFGETQYF.

The CDR3 nucleotides read TGTGCCAGCAGCTCGACGAACACCGGGGAGCTGTTTTTT. It encodes CASSSTNTGELFF. The V gene is TRBV7-6, the J gene TRBJ2-2; no clear D gene. The V and J ends lost 4 bases and 0 bases respectively, with 3 bases between them. CDR3 length: 13 residues. CDR1 SGHVS and CDR2 FNYEAQ come from the germline V gene.

The genes are TRBV11-3 and TRBJ2-1; 7 nucleotides agree with TRBD2. After removal of 5 bases from V and 6 bases from J, the junction contained 10 bases not matched to a gene. This CDR3 region has 15 residues. Germline V lookup: CDR1 SGHNT, CDR2 YENEEA. CDR3 DNA: TGTGCCAGCAGCCCCGCGGGCGGGAGAAGCAATGAGCAGTTCTTC. It is translated as CASSPAGGRSNEQFF.

The chain combines TRBV7-2 with TRBJ1-5, with a tentative D call TRBD1 (6 bases). The V end lost 5 bases, the J end lost 1 base, and 15 bases lay between the germline ends. Looked up from germline, CDR1 is SGHTA and CDR2 is FQGNSA. The CDR3 contains 16 residues. Written as DNA, the CDR3 is TGTGCCAGCAGCCCATGGGGGGCGTGGAGCAATCAGCCCCAGCATTTT. It encodes CASSPWGAWSNQPQHF.